One sample yielded the 10 T cell receptor beta chains listed below, sequenced in a study of cytomegalovirus exposure and HLA in healthy donors. The PCR used 60 Vbeta and 13 Jbeta primers. Sequencing used immunoSEQ multiplex PCR; TCRdb keeps in-frame clones, though not all of them. The table records under 150,000 clones, more than 65% of them present only once. What was sequenced was PBMCs. The receptors stem from a woman aged 60-75 years in good health and CMV-seropositive.

The genes are TRBV10-1 and TRBJ1-4; D is perhaps TRBD1 (6 bases). CDR3 length: 13 amino acids. Germline values: CDR1 WNHNN, CDR2 SYGVQD (reference sequence). Trimming took 3 bases from V and 7 from J, leaving 9 bases between them. CDR3 DNA sequence: TGCGCCAGCAGTGACACACAGGGTGAAAAACTGTTTTTT. Translation gives CASSDTQGEKLFF.

This clone was detected a few times. This rearrangement joins TRBV5-6 to TRBJ2-7; TRBD1 might be the D (6 bases). Germline lookup yields CDR1 SGHDT and CDR2 YYEEEE. V lost 7 bases, J lost 0 bases, and 20 bases lay in between. This CDR3 comprises 16 residues. The CDR3: CASAPFGTSNSYEQYF. In DNA, the CDR3 is TGTGCCAGCGCTCCGTTCGGGACATCTAACTCCTACGAGCAGTACTTC.

The rearrangement joins TRBV29-1 to TRBJ1-2, with a weak D call TRBD1 (5 bases). CDR1 and CDR2 from the germline V gene are SQVTM and ANQGSEA. The CDR3 is made up of 12 amino acids. The V end lost 7 bases, the J end lost 1 base, and 10 bases lay between the germline ends. In DNA form, the CDR3 reads TGCAGCGGTGACAGTATTAACTATGGCTACACCTTC. It codes for CSGDSINYGYTF.

V and J are TRBV27 and TRBJ1-1, with 11 positions matching TRBD1. Germline assignment: CDR1 MNHEY and CDR2 SMNVEV (reference sequence). The V and J ends lost 6 bases and 2 bases, in that order; junction bases with no gene match: 8. The CDR3 is 16 residues long. The chain's CDR3 is CASSSGTGGINTEAFF. CDR3 nucleotides: TGTGCCAGCAGCTCCGGGACAGGGGGAATTAACACTGAAGCTTTCTTT.

Comment on this clone: Other nucleotide sequences from this sample produce the same CDR3. The chain uses TRBV6-5 and TRBJ2-7; TRBD2 is a possible D gene (5 bases). CDR1 is MNHEY and CDR2 is SVGAGI in the germline V gene. The CDR3 contains 13 residues. The germline V and J ends were trimmed by 6 bases and 1 base, with 10 bases remaining between them. CDR3 DNA: TGTGCCAGCAGCGCACCGGGGTCCTACGAGCAGTACTTC. Residues: CASSAPGSYEQYF.

The chain links TRBV11-2 to TRBJ2-1, with 10 bases identical to TRBD2. The CDR3 runs to 15 residues. The ends lost 6 bases at V and 7 bases at J; junction bases unmatched: 9. Per the germline V gene, CDR1 is SGHAT and CDR2 is FQNNGV. The DNA for the CDR3 is TGTGCCAGCAGTCTGAGCGGGGGGGCCGGGAATGAGCAGTTCTTC. Translation gives CASSLSGGAGNEQFF.

The chain has TRBV7-3 and TRBJ1-6; D may be TRBD1 (6 bases). V lost 0 bases and J lost 6, with 9 bases in between. The CDR3 runs 15 residues. Germline assignment: CDR1 SGHTA and CDR2 FQGTGA. CDR3 in amino acids: CASSLTQGSNSPLHF. Written as DNA, the CDR3 is TGTGCCAGCAGCTTAACTCAGGGGAGTAATTCACCCCTCCACTTT.

The rearrangement links TRBV7-8 to TRBJ1-2, with a tentative D call TRBD1 (5 bases). Germline-derived CDR1 and CDR2 are SGHVS and FQNEAQ. This CDR3 is built from 14 residues. V was pared by 5 bases and J by 4 bases, with 14 bases between. CDR3 DNA sequence: TGTGCCAGCAGCCAAACAGACAGATTCTATGGCTACACCTTC. It specifies CASSQTDRFYGYTF.

This chain connects TRBV15 to TRBJ1-2; D might be TRBD1 (6 bases). Trimming removed 1 base at V and 4 bases at J, with 19 bases between. The CDR3 runs to 17 residues. CDR1 LNHNV and CDR2 YYDKDF come from the germline V gene (reference sequence). CDR3 in DNA: TGTGCCACCAGCAGAGGGGGAGGGGGGTTGGTTCGCTATGGCTACACCTTC. Its protein product is CATSRGGGGLVRYGYTF.

The V and J genes are TRBV19 and TRBJ1-4, with a possible D match to TRBD1 (6 bases). The germline V and J ends were trimmed by 7 bases and 8 bases, with 14 bases remaining between them. The germline CDR1 and CDR2 sequences are LNHDA and SQIVND (reference sequence). This CDR3 has 13 amino acids. The CDR3 nucleotides are TGTGCCAGTATCTCAGGGGTTCGAGAAAAACTGTTTTTT. Amino acids: CASISGVREKLFF. Based on the CDR3 plus reference TRBV19 and TRBJ1-4, the full variable domain is DGGITQSPKYLFRKEGQNVTLSCEQNLNHDAMYWYRQDPGQGLRLIYYSQIVNDFQKGDIAEGYSVSREKKESFPLTVTSAQKNPTAFYLCASISGVREKLFFGSGTQLSVL.